This passage covers 19 T cell receptor beta chains from one sample sequenced in a study of blood T cell repertoires in COVID-19. Sequencing used immunoSEQ multiplex PCR; TCRdb keeps in-frame clones, though not all of them. The table lists approximately 200,000 clones, 75% to 85% of them singletons. Specimen: peripheral blood. The receptors stem from a woman in her 40s with COVID-19, enrolled during active disease.

The chain combines TRBV21-1 with TRBJ2-2; no check of the table's D call, TRBD1, against the DNA was made. TRBV21-1 is a listed pseudogene. This CDR3 spans 16 amino acids. CDR3 sequence (DNA): TGTGCCAGCAGCAGGCCGTCACAGATTAACACCGGGGAGCTGTTTTTT. Amino acids: CASSRPSQINTGELFF.

The V gene is TRBV5-8, the J gene TRBJ1-5, with D tentatively TRBD1 (5 bases). The V and J ends lost 5 bases and 6 bases respectively, with 9 bases between them. This CDR3 is 12 amino acids long. Germline V CDR1 and CDR2: SGHTS, YDEGEE. This CDR3 is CASSPGFQPQHF. CDR3 DNA sequence: TGTGCCAGCAGTCCAGGGTTTCAGCCCCAGCATTTT.

V and J are TRBV6-5 and TRBJ2-2, with D possibly TRBD2 on 5 matching bases. The CDR3 runs to 14 residues. Trimming left V 4 bases short and J 6 bases short, with 12 bases between. The germline CDR1 and CDR2 sequences are MNHEY and SVGAGI. CDR3 nucleotide sequence: TGTGCCAGCAGTTCTAATAGCGCCTCCGGGGAGCTGTTTTTT. Encoded protein: CASSSNSASGELFF.

V usage is TRBV2 and J usage is TRBJ2-5, with D possibly TRBD1 on 5 matching bases. V lost 8 bases, J lost 3 bases, and 13 bases lay in between. Germline V lookup: CDR1 SNHLY, CDR2 FYNNEI. The CDR3 covers 13 residues. As DNA, the CDR3 is TGTGCCAGCGGGGCCCAGCCCGAAGAGACCCAGTACTTC. It specifies CASGAQPEETQYF.

CDR3 in amino acids: CSVGAGSAYEQYF. The DNA for the CDR3 is TGCAGCGTTGGGGCAGGGTCGGCCTACGAGCAGTACTTC. The chain recombines TRBV29-1 with TRBJ2-7, with D possibly being TRBD1 (5 bases). V gave up 4 bases and J gave up 2 bases, with 12 bases separating them. The CDR3 runs 13 residues. Germline V CDR1 and CDR2: SQVTM, ANQGSEA.

The chain carries TRBV5-6 and TRBJ1-2; the match to TRBD1 covers 9 bases. Trimming at V came to 4 bases and at J to 5 bases, leaving 3 bases not matched to a gene. The CDR3 sequence is 13 residues long. Germline V lookup: CDR1 SGHDT, CDR2 YYEEEE. The CDR3 DNA follows: TGTGCCAGCAGCAACGGACAGGGGTATGGCTACACCTTC. Translated: CASSNGQGYGYTF.

This clone has just one count. The chain recombines TRBV19 with TRBJ1-2; 9 bases fit TRBD1. Germline V lookup: CDR1 LNHDA, CDR2 SQIVND (reference sequence). With V trimmed by 5 bases and J by 6 bases, 4 bases remained unmatched. This CDR3 region has 13 residues. CDR3 DNA sequence: TGTGCCAGTAGTTCGAGGACAGGGGATGGCTACACCTTC. This codes for CASSSRTGDGYTF.

The chain recombines TRBV5-1 with TRBJ2-3; 13 nucleotides agree with TRBD2. V lost 1 base and J lost 4; bases outside the gene matches: 6. From germline, CDR1 is SGHRS and CDR2 YFSETQ. The CDR3 is 17 residues long. The CDR3 protein is CASSLLGLAGASDTQYF. The CDR3 region has the DNA TGCGCCAGCAGCTTGCTCGGACTAGCGGGAGCGTCAGATACGCAGTATTTT. The whole variable domain, filled in from reference TRBV5-1 and TRBJ2-3, reads KAGVTQTPRYLIKTRGQQVTLSCSPISGHRSVSWYQQTPGQGLQFLFEYFSETQRNKGNFPGRFSGRQFSNSRSEMNVSTLELGDSALYLCASSLLGLAGASDTQYFGPGTRLTVL.

The V call is TRBV27, the J call TRBJ1-1, with D unclear. The ends were cut back, 3 bases at V and 1 base at J, with 6 bases in the middle. Germline CDR1 reads MNHEY; CDR2 reads SMNVEV (reference sequence). The CDR3 is made up of 13 amino acids. The DNA for the CDR3 is TGTGCCAGCAGTTTCGTCCCGAACACTGAAGCTTTCTTT. This translates into CASSFVPNTEAFF.

This chain's CDR3 is CAISELSVRAGNTIYF. CDR3 coding DNA: TGTGCCATCAGTGAGTTAAGTGTTCGGGCTGGAAACACCATATATTTT. The V and J genes are TRBV10-3 and TRBJ1-3; D gene unclear. Between the trimmed V and J ends, which lost 1 base and 2 bases, there was a span of 12 bases. This CDR3 region has 16 residues. Germline V gene sequence: CDR1 ENHRY, CDR2 SYGVKD.

V and J are TRBV12-3 or TRBV12-4 and TRBJ1-2; perhaps TRBD1 as D (6 bases). Trimming removed 6 bases at V and 7 bases at J, with 15 bases between. There are 13 residues in the CDR3. The chain's CDR3 is CASRPTGNAGYTF. In DNA, the CDR3 is TGTGCCAGCAGGCCCACAGGGAACGCTGGCTACACCTTC.

This chain joins TRBV18 and TRBJ1-4; D gene unclear. Germline V gives CDR1 KGHSH, CDR2 LQKENI. CDR3 length: 15 residues. Deletions cut 2 bases from V and 8 bases from J, with 15 bases between. CDR3 DNA sequence: TGTGCCAGCTCACCAGACGCTGACAACCTAGAAAAACTGTTTTTT. This codes for CASSPDADNLEKLFF.

V gene TRBV2 combines with J gene TRBJ1-2; the D is unclear. V was shortened by 6 bases and J by 6 bases, with 17 bases between the two germline ends. Germline V gene sequence: CDR1 SNHLY, CDR2 FYNNEI. CDR3 size: 14 residues. The CDR3 DNA is TGTGCCAGCAGAGGAAACAGCGGAGGCCATGGCTACACCTTC. Protein sequence: CASRGNSGGHGYTF.

This chain joins TRBV2 and TRBJ1-1; 8 bases map to TRBD1. Germline trimming cut 6 bases from V and 2 bases from J; bases unmatched to any gene: 11. The CDR3 is 16 amino acids. Per germline, CDR1 SNHLY and CDR2 FYNNEI. The CDR3 region is CASRETGVSFNTEAFF. The CDR3 region has the DNA TGTGCCAGCAGAGAGACAGGGGTCTCTTTTAACACTGAAGCTTTCTTT.

This sequence joins TRBV4-1 and TRBJ2-1, with 9 bases aligning to TRBD2. The germline CDR1 and CDR2 sequences are MGHRA and YSYEKL. V lost 2 bases, J lost 5 bases, and 4 bases stayed unmatched. The CDR3 runs 15 residues. Written as DNA, the CDR3 is TGCGCCAGCAGCCAACGTAGCGGGGGCAACAATGAGCAGTTCTTC. As protein: CASSQRSGGNNEQFF.

In DNA form, the CDR3 reads TGTGCCTGGAGTTTCTCTGACAGGGTGGGCGATACGCAGTATTTT. Its protein product is CAWSFSDRVGDTQYF. This chain links TRBV30 with TRBJ2-3, with 7 bases aligning to TRBD1. V was clipped by 2 bases and J by 6 bases; unmatched bases: 11. CDR3 length equals 15 residues. Germline lookup yields CDR1 GTSNPN and CDR2 SVGIG (reference sequence). Full variable domain (outside the CDR3, taken from reference TRBV30 and TRBJ2-3): SQTIHQWPATLVQPVGSPLSLECTVEGTSNPNLYWYRQAAGRGLQLLFYSVGIGQISSEVPQNLSASRPQDRQFILSSKKLLLSDSGFYLCAWSFSDRVGDTQYFGPGTRLTVL.

The chain recombines TRBV6-4 with TRBJ2-3, with D possibly TRBD1 on 5 matching bases. Trimming pared 4 bases from V and 3 bases from J, leaving 11 bases between. CDR3 size: 14 residues. Germline V gene data show CDR1 as MRHNA and CDR2 as SNTAGT. The CDR3: CASSVDGATDTQYF. CDR3 coding DNA: TGTGCCAGCAGTGTGGATGGGGCGACAGATACGCAGTATTTT.

This clone has only a few counts. This chain links TRBV5-1 with TRBJ1-3; D is possibly TRBD1 (5 bases). CDR3 size: 16 residues. Germline V gene data show CDR1 as SGHRS and CDR2 as YFSETQ. V was cut by 4 bases and J by 1 base, with 15 bases left in between. CDR3 region: CASSPQSQGSGNTIYF. The DNA of the CDR3 is TGCGCCAGCAGCCCCCAGAGCCAGGGATCTGGAAACACCATATATTTT. Using reference TRBV5-1 and TRBJ1-3 for the parts outside the CDR3, the full variable domain is KAGVTQTPRYLIKTRGQQVTLSCSPISGHRSVSWYQQTPGQGLQFLFEYFSETQRNKGNFPGRFSGRQFSNSRSEMNVSTLELGDSALYLCASSPQSQGSGNTIYFGEGSWLTVV.

V is TRBV20-1 and J is TRBJ1-6; D remains unclear. The CDR3 consists of 11 residues. CDR1 and CDR2 from the germline V gene are DFQATT and SNEGSKA (reference sequence). The CDR3 DNA sequence: TGCGCAGGCCAAGGAAGACCACCCCTCCACTTT. Translated: CAGQGRPPLHF.